Following are 25 T cell receptor beta chains from one sample sequenced in a study of CD8 T cells in ankylosing spondylitis. TCRdb recomputed calls from the 5' RACE reads with MiXCR, one row per CDR3 protein. The table records about 360,000 distinct CDR3 sequences, roughly 20% of them present only once. The sequencing input was blood, either unsorted or a sorted T cell fraction (not recorded which). These receptors all come from a male donor with ankylosing spondylitis or in good health (not recorded which).

The table lists this clonotype with a few counts. This rearrangement joins TRBV2 to TRBJ2-3; TRBD2 aligns across 12 bases. After removal of 10 bases from V and 2 bases from J, the junction contained 7 bases not matched to a gene. The CDR3 has 15 residues. Germline V gene sequence: CDR1 SNHLY, CDR2 FYNNEI. Here the CDR3 reads CAIIGLAGLTDTQYF. The CDR3 bases are TGTGCCATTATCGGACTAGCGGGGCTCACAGATACGCAGTATTTT.

The V call is TRBV12-3 or TRBV12-4, the J call TRBJ2-1; D is undetermined. V shed 6 bases and J shed 9 bases, with 15 bases lying between them. The CDR3 length is 13 residues. The DNA for the CDR3 is TGTGCCAGCAGCATGGCTTTCCGCCCTGAGCAGTTCTTC. Amino acids: CASSMAFRPEQFF.

This clonotype showed up just a few times. The CDR3 protein is CSARGSGGAYNEQFF. DNA of the CDR3: TGCAGTGCTAGGGGTAGCGGGGGGGCATACAATGAGCAGTTCTTC. V gene TRBV20-1 combines with J gene TRBJ2-1; the match to TRBD2 covers 11 bases. The CDR3 totals 15 residues. V shed 3 bases and J 4 bases; nucleotides not matched to a gene: 5. From germline, CDR1 is DFQATT and CDR2 SNEGSKA (reference sequence).

This clonotype was counted between two and nine times. The chain carries TRBV27 and TRBJ2-7; tentatively, D is TRBD2 (5 bases). This CDR3 comprises 14 residues. The germline gives CDR1 MNHEY, CDR2 SMNVEV (reference sequence). The V and J ends lost 3 bases and 2 bases respectively, with 11 bases between them. The CDR3 loop is CASSFRTGTYEQYF. CDR3 coding DNA: TGTGCCAGCAGTTTCCGAACGGGGACCTACGAGCAGTACTTC.

The chain combines TRBV30 with TRBJ1-5; D is uncertain. The CDR3 is 13 amino acids. CDR1 is GTSNPN, CDR2 SVGIG, per germline (reference sequence). V lost 0 bases and J lost 9, with 12 bases in between. CDR3 protein: CAWSVDPGRPQHF. Written as DNA, the CDR3 is TGTGCCTGGAGTGTTGACCCCGGGAGGCCCCAGCATTTT.

The gene calls are TRBV20-1 and TRBJ2-7; D gene uncertain. Trimming removed 3 bases from V and 0 bases from J, with 15 bases in between. CDR1 DFQATT and CDR2 SNEGSKA come from the germline V gene (reference sequence). The CDR3 extends over 15 amino acids. The CDR3 DNA reads TGCAGTGCTAGCCTGGTGGGCCCCCGCTCCTACGAGCAGTACTTC. This translates into CSASLVGPRSYEQYF.

The chain links TRBV5-1 to TRBJ2-7, with D possibly TRBD2 on 6 matching bases. Trimming removed 4 bases at V and 2 bases at J, with 10 bases between. Germline CDR1 and CDR2: SGHRS and YFSETQ. The CDR3 covers 13 residues. CDR3 DNA sequence: TGCGCCAGCAGCGGGGGGACGACCTACGAGCAGTACTTC. It codes for CASSGGTTYEQYF.

The rearrangement uses TRBV28 and TRBJ2-5; 12 positions agree with TRBD1. The V and J ends lost 7 bases and 3 bases, in that order; junction bases with no gene match: 6. CDR1 is MDHEN and CDR2 is SYDVKM in the germline V gene. The CDR3 sequence is 15 residues long. DNA of the CDR3: TGTGCCAGCAACCTCGGGACAGGGGGCGAAGAGACCCAGTACTTC. It is translated as CASNLGTGGEETQYF.

There are many counts of this clonotype. J is TRBJ2-5 and V is TRBV4-1; D possibly corresponds to TRBD2 (7 bases). Trimming stripped 5 bases from V and 5 bases from J, with 21 bases between. CDR3 length: 16 amino acids. Germline-derived CDR1 and CDR2 are MGHRA and YSYEKL. In DNA form, the CDR3 reads TGCGCCAGCAGCGAATCCGGAGGGGGGGCAGGGGAGACCCAGTACTTC. It translates to CASSESGGGAGETQYF.

For the CDR3, the DNA is TGTGCCAGCAGCCCGGGACTAGCGGCCTATGAGCAGTTCTTC. Amino acid sequence: CASSPGLAAYEQFF. The chain recombines TRBV2 with TRBJ2-1; 11 bases map to TRBD2. This CDR3 is 14 amino acids long. V lost 6 bases to trimming and J lost 8 bases; unmatched junction nucleotides: 6. The germline V gene encodes CDR1 SNHLY and CDR2 FYNNEI.

J is TRBJ2-2 and V is TRBV29-1; perhaps TRBD2 as D (5 bases). CDR1 is SQVTM and CDR2 is ANQGSEA in the germline V gene. V was clipped by 2 bases and J by 8 bases, with 9 bases between them. There are 12 residues in the CDR3. The CDR3 spells CSVELGRGELFF. The CDR3 DNA sequence: TGCAGCGTTGAATTGGGGAGAGGGGAGCTGTTTTTT.

The sample holds a few counts of this clonotype. The J gene is TRBJ2-7, the V gene TRBV30; D uncertain. The V gene's germline CDR1 is GTSNPN and CDR2 SVGIG (reference sequence). The CDR3 extends over 11 amino acids. V lost 7 bases to trimming and J lost 5 bases, with 12 bases between them. CDR3 nucleotides: TGTGCCTCCCAGATATACGACGAGCAGTACTTC. It specifies CASQIYDEQYF.

The genes are TRBV6-8 and TRBJ2-2; no firm D call. Trimming left V 0 bases short and J 3 bases short, with 11 bases between. Looked up from germline, CDR1 is MNHGY and CDR2 is SAAAGT. This CDR3 region has 16 residues. In nucleotides, the CDR3 is TGTGCCAGCAGTTACTCATCCCGACTGTACACCGGGGAGCTGTTTTTT. Protein sequence: CASSYSSRLYTGELFF.

The rearrangement joins TRBV28 to TRBJ2-1; no reliable D call. The germline V gene encodes CDR1 MDHEN and CDR2 SYDVKM. This CDR3 has 16 residues. Trimming cost V 4 bases and J 9 bases, with 22 bases left between them. The CDR3 reads CASSSPRRVLTIEQFF. The CDR3 DNA reads as TGTGCCAGCAGTTCCCCCCGACGGGTTCTCACAATTGAGCAGTTCTTC.

J is TRBJ2-3 and V is TRBV12-3 or TRBV12-4; D is unresolved. V was trimmed by 6 bases and J by 2 bases, leaving 18 bases between them. The CDR3 loop spans 16 amino acids. CDR3 nucleotide sequence: TGTGCCAGCAGCCCTACCAGCAATCCGTACACAGATACGCAGTATTTT. Translated: CASSPTSNPYTDTQYF.

In this sample, this clonotype turned up a few times. The chain joins TRBV12-3 or TRBV12-4 to TRBJ2-1; D assignment may be TRBD1 or TRBD2 (5 bases each). The CDR3 has 12 residues. Trimming took off 4 bases at V and 9 bases at J, with 10 bases between the two ends. For the CDR3, the DNA is TGTGCCAGCAGTTATGGGACCTTTGAGCAGTTCTTC. As protein: CASSYGTFEQFF.

The chain combines TRBV13 with TRBJ2-7, with TRBD1 matching over 7 bases. The germline CDR1 and CDR2 sequences are PRHDT and FYEKMQ (reference sequence). V shed 4 bases, J shed 3 bases, and the junction held 9 bases outside the gene matches. The CDR3 runs to 15 residues. The CDR3 here is CASSSDRDGSYEQYF. The CDR3 DNA reads TGTGCCAGCAGCTCAGACAGGGATGGTAGCTACGAGCAGTACTTC.

The chain uses TRBV7-7 and TRBJ2-1, with D maybe TRBD1 (6 bases). The CDR3 extends over 13 amino acids. Trimming took off 2 bases at V and 7 bases at J, with 9 bases between the two ends. CDR1 is SSHAT, CDR2 FNYEAQ, per germline (reference sequence). CDR3 DNA: TGTGCCAGCAGCTTACAGGGGCGAAATGAGCAGTTCTTC. Protein sequence: CASSLQGRNEQFF.

This chain links TRBV21-1 with TRBJ2-7; TRBD2, as called in the table, went unchecked against the DNA. TRBV21-1 corresponds to a pseudogene. The CDR3 runs to 13 residues. The chain's CDR3 is CASTPGPRDEQYF. CDR3 DNA: TGTGCCAGCACGCCGGGGCCTAGGGACGAGCAGTACTTC.

The V call is TRBV13, the J call TRBJ2-3, with 11 bases matching TRBD2. From germline, CDR1 is PRHDT and CDR2 FYEKMQ (reference sequence). The V gene end was trimmed by 6 bases and the J gene end by 5 bases; junction bases not matched to a gene: 10. CDR3 length equals 16 residues. The CDR3 region has the DNA TGTGCCAGCAGTCCCCAAGGTAGCGGGGGGGAAGATACGCAGTATTTT. This gives the protein CASSPQGSGGEDTQYF. The entire variable domain, with the rest obtained from reference TRBV13 and TRBJ2-3, is as follows: AAGVIQSPRHLIKEKRETATLKCYPIPRHDTVYWYQQGPGQDPQFLISFYEKMQSDKGSIPDRFSAQQFSDYHSELNMSSLELGDSALYFCASSPQGSGGEDTQYFGPGTRLTVL.

The chain carries TRBV7-3 and TRBJ1-2; tentatively, D is TRBD1 (6 bases). The germline V gene has CDR1 SGHTA and CDR2 FQGTGA. The CDR3 spans 16 residues. The V end was cut by 5 bases, the J end by 7 bases, with 23 bases between. The CDR3 nucleotides are TGTGCCAGCAGCCCACGCGGTTACGGGGGGCGTTGTGGCTACACCTTC. Translation gives CASSPRGYGGRCGYTF.

The chain is built from TRBV12-3 or TRBV12-4 and TRBJ2-5, with D possibly being TRBD1 (6 bases). There are 17 residues in the CDR3. V lost 5 bases and J lost 2, with 21 bases in between. The CDR3 reads CASSPPRAGVRQETQYF. Here the CDR3 DNA reads TGTGCCAGCAGTCCCCCAAGAGCAGGGGTGCGGCAAGAGACCCAGTACTTC.

V gene TRBV9 combines with J gene TRBJ1-4, with 10 nucleotides matching TRBD1. After removal of 0 bases from V and 3 bases from J, the junction contained 8 bases not matched to a gene. From germline, CDR1 is SGDLS and CDR2 YYNGEE. The CDR3 length is 18 residues. The CDR3 is CASSVGTDRGPANEKLFF. As DNA, the CDR3 is TGTGCCAGCAGCGTAGGCACCGACAGGGGGCCGGCTAATGAAAAACTGTTTTTT.

This clonotype turned up a few times. The chain carries TRBV7-3 and TRBJ2-1, with no clear D. The CDR3 runs to 14 residues. Germline assignment: CDR1 SGHTA and CDR2 FQGTGA. Trimming removed 0 bases at V and 7 bases at J, with 10 bases between. CDR3 nucleotide sequence: TGTGCCAGCAGCTTAACGGGATCAAGGAATGAGCAGTTCTTC. Its translation: CASSLTGSRNEQFF.

The chain carries TRBV18 and TRBJ1-1; the D gene is possibly TRBD1 (5 bases). The germline CDR1 and CDR2 sequences are KGHSH and LQKENI. The germline V and J ends were trimmed by 3 bases and 4 bases, with 12 bases remaining between them. The CDR3 extends over 14 amino acids. The CDR3 coding sequence is TGTGCCAGCTCACCTAAGGGGCTGGGCACTGAAGCTTTCTTT. Its protein product is CASSPKGLGTEAFF.